This entry concerns a single TCR beta chain. CDR3 size: 14 residues. Trimming shortened V by 3 bases and J by 5 bases, and 15 bases separated the two germline ends. Germline V gene sequence: CDR1 SGDLS, CDR2 YYNGEE. These data belong to a study of shared clonotypes between healthy human individuals. Naive CD8 cells lacked CD45RO and underwent positive selection for CCR7, leaving out terminally differentiated effector memory CD45RA+ cells. Generated by immunoSEQ multiplex PCR, the TCRdb table keeps only in-frame clones and is missing some. There are around 1,900,000 clones in the sample; 85% to 95% occur only once, and about 1.7% lies in the top ten.

The clonotype originates from a man between 18 and 29 years old in good health. Some clones in this sample may be carry-over from other donors' samples. The gene calls are TRBV9 and TRBJ2-7; D ambiguous. Sequencing was performed on naive CD8+ T cells from PBMCs. CDR3: CASSGGPGFHEQYF. In DNA form, the CDR3 reads TGTGCCAGCAGCGGAGGCCCGGGTTTTCACGAGCAGTACTTC.